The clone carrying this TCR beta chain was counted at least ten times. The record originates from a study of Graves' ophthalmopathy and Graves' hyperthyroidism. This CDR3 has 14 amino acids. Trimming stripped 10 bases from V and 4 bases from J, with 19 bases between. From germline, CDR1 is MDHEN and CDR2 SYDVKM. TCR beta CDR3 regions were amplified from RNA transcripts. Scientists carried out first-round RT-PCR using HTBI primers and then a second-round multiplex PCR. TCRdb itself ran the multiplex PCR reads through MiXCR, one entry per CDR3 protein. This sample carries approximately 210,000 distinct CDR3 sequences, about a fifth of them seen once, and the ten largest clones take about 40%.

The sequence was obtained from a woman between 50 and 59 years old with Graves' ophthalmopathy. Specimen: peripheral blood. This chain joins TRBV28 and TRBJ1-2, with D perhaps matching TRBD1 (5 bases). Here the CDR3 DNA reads TGTGCCATCCAGGACACTCGAGCCCTCTATGGCTACACCTTC. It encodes CAIQDTRALYGYTF.